The 6 T cell receptor beta chains below come from one sample, sequenced in a study of metastatic and nonmetastatic thyroid tumors. TCRdb redid the clone calls on the PCR reads using MiXCR. The data show some 84,000 clones, with 8.6% seen just once and 8.8% held by the top ten. Until they underwent thyroid surgery, no patient had received any treatment. Source material: blood. The receptors here all came from a female donor with papillary thyroid cancer or a benign thyroid nodule (not recorded which). Some clones in this sample may be carry-over from other donors' samples.

This clone was counted many times. J is TRBJ2-3 and V is TRBV7-7, with TRBD2 as a possible D gene (6 bases). V lost 4 bases and J 2 bases, leaving 10 bases between the germline ends. There are 14 residues in the CDR3. From germline, CDR1 is SSHAT and CDR2 FNYEAQ (reference sequence). Written as DNA, the CDR3 is TGTGCCAGCAGCTCCGGGACTTTCACAGATACGCAGTATTTT. Its translation is CASSSGTFTDTQYF.

Note on this clone: One junction end does not reproduce the germline sequence, and a read error may be involved. The chain uses TRBV3-1 and TRBJ1-1, with D possibly matching TRBD1 (6 bases). The CDR3 runs to 13 residues. In germline, CDR1 is LGHDT, CDR2 YNNKEL (reference sequence). The CDR3 is CAISHRENTEAFF. CDR3 coding DNA: TGTGCCATCAGCCACAGGGAGAACACTGAAGCTTTCTTT.

This clone came up many times. The V call is TRBV12-3 or TRBV12-4, the J call TRBJ2-1; the D gene could be TRBD1 or TRBD2 (5 bases each). The length of the CDR3 is 15 residues. Trimming removed 1 base from V and 2 bases from J, with 9 bases in between. The CDR3 coding sequence is TGTGCCAGCAGTTTAGTTGGGGGTCCCTACAATGAGCAGTTCTTC. Translation: CASSLVGGPYNEQFF.

This clone was picked up many times. This chain joins TRBV6-4 and TRBJ2-1; D is unclear. The germline gives CDR1 MRHNA, CDR2 SNTAGT. The CDR3 sequence is 13 residues long. V was clipped by 2 bases and J by 5 bases, with 7 bases between them. CDR3 bases: TGTGCCAGCAGTGACGGGCCTAACAATGAGCAGTTCTTC. Its protein is CASSDGPNNEQFF.

In its sample, this clone was seen many times. This chain uses TRBV28 with TRBJ2-7; 11 nucleotides agree with TRBD2. The junction had 12 bases not matched to a gene; V was cut back by 7 bases and J by 7 bases. The CDR3 contains 15 residues. Germline CDR1 and CDR2: MDHEN and SYDVKM. DNA of the CDR3: TGTGCCAGCACCCTAGGGGGACTAGCGGCCTCGGAGCAGTACTTC. This gives the protein CASTLGGLAASEQYF.

In its sample, this clone was seen many times. This chain uses TRBV28 with TRBJ1-2; D remains unclear. The germline CDR1 and CDR2 sequences are MDHEN and SYDVKM. Trimming left V 6 bases short and J 0 bases short, with 20 bases between. The CDR3 runs to 17 residues. Here the CDR3 reads CASSITGTMRANYGYTF. The CDR3 DNA reads as TGTGCCAGCAGCATAACGGGTACCATGCGAGCTAACTATGGCTACACCTTC.